The 22 T cell receptor beta chains listed next were all sequenced from one sample in a study of beta chain features in type 1 diabetes. The authors reverse transcribed all of the isolated RNA, so sequencing captured expressed TCRB transcripts. Sequenced by immunoSEQ multiplex PCR; TCRdb stores in-frame clones only, minus some. This repertoire shows 350,000 to 450,000 clones, 14% found once; its top ten account for around 0.039%. Sequencing used naive CD4+ T cells from blood. The receptors originated from a man aged 30-40 years in good health.

In DNA form, the CDR3 reads TGCGCCAGCAGCCTACTAGCGGGAGGAGTACGCGATGAGCAGTTCTTC. Protein product: CASSLLAGGVRDEQFF. This rearrangement joins TRBV5-1 to TRBJ2-1, with TRBD2 matching 12 bases. CDR1 is SGHRS and CDR2 is YFSETQ in the germline V gene. V was clipped by 4 bases and J by 8 bases; unmatched bases: 10. CDR3 size: 16 residues.

The rearrangement uses TRBV7-2 and TRBJ2-7; D remains ambiguous. The CDR3 is 12 amino acids. Germline assignment: CDR1 SGHTA and CDR2 FQGNSA. The V end lost 3 bases, the J end lost 6 bases, and 9 bases lay between the germline ends. The CDR3 DNA sequence: TGTGCCAGCAGCTTTGGAGTCGGCGAGCAGTACGTC. It specifies CASSFGVGEQYV.

This clone turned up a few times. V and J are TRBV2 and TRBJ2-3; D not resolved. The CDR3 consists of 14 residues. The germline CDR1 and CDR2 sequences are SNHLY and FYNNEI. Deletions cut 3 bases from V and 3 bases from J, with 10 bases between. CDR3 protein: CASSEKRATDTQYF. The CDR3 nucleotides read TGTGCCAGCAGTGAGAAGAGAGCAACAGATACGCAGTATTTT.

This clone occurred a few times. The chain joins TRBV6-5 to TRBJ2-7; D may be TRBD1 or TRBD2 (5 bases each). V was pared by 5 bases and J by 4 bases, with 18 bases between. This CDR3 is 15 amino acids long. Per the germline V gene, CDR1 is MNHEY and CDR2 is SVGAGI. The CDR3 here is CASSPGPGTRYEQYV. CDR3 nucleotide sequence: TGTGCCAGCAGTCCGGGACCTGGTACGCGTTACGAGCAGTACGTC.

This chain connects TRBV10-3 to TRBJ2-7; unclear D gene. CDR3 length: 12 residues. Trimming left V 6 bases short and J 5 bases short, with 11 bases between. Germline lookup yields CDR1 ENHRY and CDR2 SYGVKD. The CDR3 nucleotides read TGTGCCATCAGCAAAGACCTAGACGAGCAGTACTTC. Protein product: CAISKDLDEQYF.

The chain couples TRBV4-3 to TRBJ2-5; D remains ambiguous. V was cut by 5 bases and J by 4 bases, with 17 bases left in between. Germline CDR1 LGHNA, CDR2 YSLEER. The CDR3 contains 15 residues. DNA for the CDR3: TGCGCCAGCAGCTTTCGGCCCGAACCTATAGAGACCCAGTACTTC. Translation: CASSFRPEPIETQYF.

V gene TRBV18 combines with J gene TRBJ2-7, with TRBD1 identical over 8 bases. This CDR3 comprises 13 residues. Unmatched junction bases numbered 4, after V lost 2 bases and J lost 7 bases. The germline V gene encodes CDR1 KGHSH and CDR2 LQKENI. The CDR3 DNA follows: TGTGCCAGCTCACCAGGGCAGGGGGCAGAGCAGTACGTC. Encoded protein: CASSPGQGAEQYV.

This clone was picked up a small number of times. The chain combines TRBV4-3 with TRBJ2-3, with 10 bases aligning to TRBD2. Germline values: CDR1 LGHNA, CDR2 YSLEER. The V gene end was trimmed by 0 bases and the J gene end by 9 bases; junction bases not matched to a gene: 12. CDR3 length: 17 residues. This CDR3 is CASSQDPPSGSHHTQYF. The CDR3 region has the DNA TGCGCCAGCAGCCAAGATCCCCCTAGCGGGAGTCATCACACGCAGTATTTT.

The table lists this clone with a few counts. The rearrangement uses TRBV5-1 and TRBJ2-3, with D hard to call. CDR3 length: 11 amino acids. Between the trimmed V and J ends, which lost 0 bases and 8 bases, there was a span of 4 bases. Germline CDR1 and CDR2: SGHRS and YFSETQ. The CDR3 here is CASSLAGTQYF. The DNA for the CDR3 is TGCGCCAGCAGCTTGGCTGGTACGCAGTATTTT.

The chain joins TRBV9 to TRBJ1-4; D gene ambiguous. V lost 0 bases to trimming and J lost 8 bases, with 5 bases between them. This CDR3 contains 12 residues. The V gene's germline CDR1 is SGDLS and CDR2 YYNGEE. The CDR3: CASSVGDEKLFF. The CDR3 coding sequence is TGTGCCAGCAGCGTAGGAGACGAAAAACTGTTTTTT.

The chain employs TRBV7-2 and TRBJ1-5; no definite D call. Trimming stripped 1 base from V and 6 bases from J, with 10 bases between. Germline V gene lookup returns CDR1 SGHTA and CDR2 FQGNSA. The CDR3 totals 14 residues. The CDR3 is CASSLVGRGQPQHF. CDR3 in DNA: TGTGCCAGCAGCTTAGTTGGCCGGGGTCAGCCCCAGCATTTT.

The genes are TRBV7-8 and TRBJ2-4; TRBD2 might be the D (7 bases). Germline values: CDR1 SGHVS, CDR2 FQNEAQ. The CDR3 is 18 amino acids. Trimming took 2 bases from V and 1 from J, leaving 18 bases between them. The CDR3 DNA is TGTGCCAGCAGCTTATCCCCTATTGGGGGGGCGGCCAAAAACATTCAGTACTTC. Its translation: CASSLSPIGGAAKNIQYF.

This clone was observed a handful of times. The chain is built from TRBV5-1 and TRBJ1-1; D possibly corresponds to TRBD1 (6 bases). The germline gives CDR1 SGHRS, CDR2 YFSETQ. V shed 4 bases and J shed 6 bases, with 16 bases lying between them. The CDR3 runs to 14 residues. CDR3 protein: CASSVDRFGAEAFF. CDR3 DNA sequence: TGCGCCAGCAGCGTTGACAGGTTTGGGGCTGAAGCTTTCTTT. Complete variable domain (other parts from reference TRBV5-1 and TRBJ1-1): KAGVTQTPRYLIKTRGQQVTLSCSPISGHRSVSWYQQTPGQGLQFLFEYFSETQRNKGNFPGRFSGRQFSNSRSEMNVSTLELGDSALYLCASSVDRFGAEAFFGQGTRLTVV.

In this sample, this clone turned up a few times. This chain links TRBV20-1 with TRBJ1-2, with D possibly being TRBD1 (6 bases). The V end was cut by 7 bases, the J end by 4 bases, with 10 bases between. The length of the CDR3 is 11 residues. In germline, CDR1 is DFQATT, CDR2 SNEGSKA (reference sequence). The CDR3, as DNA: TGCAGTGTCGTCAGGGGCTATGGCTACACCTTC. Translated, it gives CSVVRGYGYTF.

The chain is built from TRBV11-2 and TRBJ2-5, with D perhaps being TRBD1 or TRBD2 (5 bases each). Germline V gene sequence: CDR1 SGHAT, CDR2 FQNNGV. V was trimmed by 3 bases and J by 5 bases, leaving 13 bases between them. The CDR3 is 14 residues long. In DNA, the CDR3 is TGTGCCAGCAGCTTGCTCTCGGGGCGGGAGACCCAGTACTTC. This codes for CASSLLSGRETQYF.

The chain combines TRBV5-1 with TRBJ2-7; 7 bases line up with TRBD2. The CDR3 totals 13 residues. J lost 7 bases, V lost 4 bases, and 8 bases had no gene match. Germline CDR1 reads SGHRS; CDR2 reads YFSETQ. CDR3 sequence reads: CASSRDIAGEQYV. CDR3 nucleotides: TGCGCCAGCAGCCGGGATATAGCGGGTGAGCAGTACGTC.

There are a few counts of this clone. This chain joins TRBV4-3 and TRBJ2-5; TRBD2 aligns across 12 bases. With V trimmed by 1 base and J by 7 bases, 7 bases remained unmatched. The V gene's germline CDR1 is LGHNA and CDR2 YSLEER. This CDR3 contains 16 residues. The CDR3 loop reads CASSQGRLAGVATQYF. The CDR3 DNA follows: TGCGCCAGCAGCCAAGGCCGACTAGCGGGGGTAGCGACCCAGTACTTC.

CDR3 sequence reads: CASSEGSAKNIQYF. The CDR3, as DNA: TGTGCCAGCAGTGAAGGGTCAGCTAAAAACATTCAGTACTTC. The J gene is TRBJ2-4, the V gene TRBV6-1, with D unresolved. Germline V gene sequence: CDR1 MNHNS, CDR2 SASEGT. This CDR3 region has 14 residues. The V gene lost 1 base and the J gene lost 4 bases, with 8 bases spanning the gap.

The J gene is TRBJ2-3, the V gene TRBV18; the match to TRBD1 covers 12 bases. V trimming: 5 bases; J trimming: 3 bases; junction bases outside the gene matches: 12. Germline CDR1 and CDR2: KGHSH and LQKENI. This CDR3 region has 18 residues. This chain's CDR3 is CASSFVPGQGASTDTQYF. The CDR3 DNA reads TGTGCCAGCTCATTCGTGCCGGGACAGGGGGCGTCGACAGATACGCAGTATTTT.

The chain links TRBV28 to TRBJ2-4; D call uncertain. V gave up 6 bases and J gave up 11 bases, with 11 bases separating them. Germline V lookup: CDR1 MDHEN, CDR2 SYDVKM. The CDR3 length is 11 residues. The DNA of the CDR3 is TGTGCCAGCAGCCAAAGCCCAGTTCAGTACTTC. This gives the protein CASSQSPVQYF.

The V gene is TRBV5-1, the J gene TRBJ2-7; D is possibly TRBD2 (6 bases). The germline CDR1 and CDR2 sequences are SGHRS and YFSETQ. V dropped 1 base and J dropped 5 bases, with 10 bases sitting between them. This CDR3 contains 13 residues. CDR3 residues: CASSLTSSHEQYF. CDR3 nucleotide sequence: TGCGCCAGCAGCTTGACTAGCAGCCACGAGCAGTACTTC.

The chain is built from TRBV11-3 and TRBJ2-4; maybe TRBD1 (7 bases). Trimming cost V 5 bases and J 8 bases, with 16 bases left between them. Germline V gene sequence: CDR1 SGHNT, CDR2 YENEEA. This CDR3 spans 14 amino acids. The CDR3 DNA follows: TGTGCCAGCAGCGAAGACGGAGGGGGCGACATTCAGTACTTC. This translates into CASSEDGGGDIQYF.